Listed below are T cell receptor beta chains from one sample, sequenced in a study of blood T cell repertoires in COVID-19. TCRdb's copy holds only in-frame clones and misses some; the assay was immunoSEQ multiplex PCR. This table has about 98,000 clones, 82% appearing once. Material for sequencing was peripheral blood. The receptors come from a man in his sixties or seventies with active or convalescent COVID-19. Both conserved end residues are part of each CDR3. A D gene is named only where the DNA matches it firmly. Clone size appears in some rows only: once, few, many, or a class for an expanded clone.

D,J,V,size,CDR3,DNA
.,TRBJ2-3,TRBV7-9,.,CASSPLGGTTDTQYF,TGTGCCAGCAGCCCCCTCGGGGGAACCACAGATACGCAGTATTTT
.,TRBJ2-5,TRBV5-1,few,CASSYAGIQETQYF,TGCGCCAGCAGCTATGCGGGGATCCAAGAGACCCAGTACTTC
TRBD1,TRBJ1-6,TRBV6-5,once,CASSYSGQGGYPLHF,TGTGCCAGCAGTTACTCTGGCCAGGGGGGCTATCCCCTCCACTTT
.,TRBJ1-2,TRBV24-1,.,CATSDFGLGYTF,TGTGCCACCAGTGATTTTGGCTTAGGCTACACCTTC
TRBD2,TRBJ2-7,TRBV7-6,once,CASSLSSGGRAYEQYF,TGTGCCAGCAGCTTAAGTAGCGGGGGGCGGGCCTACGAGCAGTACTTC
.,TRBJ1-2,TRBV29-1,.,CSGLGGTNYGYTF,TGCAGCGGTTTGGGAGGCACTAACTATGGCTACACCTTC
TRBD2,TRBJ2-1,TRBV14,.,CASSLYVGGVTYNEQFF,TGTGCCAGCAGCCTCTACGTCGGGGGGGTAACCTACAATGAGCAGTTCTTC
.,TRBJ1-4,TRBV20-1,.,CSASRGKEKLFF,TGCAGTGCTAGTAGGGGTAAAGAAAAACTGTTTTTT
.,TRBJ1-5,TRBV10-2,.,CASSESAGVGNQPQHF,TGCGCCAGCAGTGAGTCTGCGGGAGTCGGCAATCAGCCCCAGCATTTT
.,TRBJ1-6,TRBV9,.,CASSPNHGSDNSPLHF,TGTGCCAGCAGCCCCAACCACGGGAGCGATAATTCACCCCTCCACTTT
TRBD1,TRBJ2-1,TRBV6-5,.,CASSDRGPYNEQFF,TGTGCCAGCAGCGACAGGGGCCCTTACAATGAGCAGTTCTTC
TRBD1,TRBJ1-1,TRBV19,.,CATQTGDLAEAFF,TGTGCCACCCAGACAGGGGACCTCGCTGAAGCTTTCTTT
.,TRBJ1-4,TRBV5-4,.,CASSPQGAPEKLFF,TGTGCCAGCAGCCCGCAAGGGGCCCCGGAAAAACTGTTTTTT
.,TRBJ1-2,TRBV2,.,CASSAGIDYGYTF,TGTGCCAGCAGTGCAGGGATCGACTATGGCTACACCTTC